A single sample gave rise to the 13 T cell receptor beta chains below, sequenced in a study of blood T cell repertoires in COVID-19. Profiling relied on immunoSEQ multiplex PCR, and the TCRdb table lists in-frame clones only, not all of them. The data show tens of thousands of clones, 80% seen once. Material for sequencing was peripheral blood. All receptors come from a woman at least 80 years old with acute or convalescent COVID-19.

The rearrangement links TRBV7-7 to TRBJ2-5, with 10 nucleotides matching TRBD1. The CDR3 totals 16 residues. Germline assignment: CDR1 SSHAT and CDR2 FNYEAQ (reference sequence). V dropped 0 bases and J dropped 2; count of bases not matched to a gene: 3. The CDR3 sequence: CASSLAGGQGQETQYF. Here the CDR3 DNA reads TGTGCCAGCAGCTTAGCGGGGGGACAGGGGCAAGAGACCCAGTACTTC.

This chain uses TRBV6-5 with TRBJ2-2, with a possible D match to TRBD2 (5 bases). Looked up from germline, CDR1 is MNHEY and CDR2 is SVGAGI. V was cut by 6 bases and J by 8 bases, with 16 bases left in between. This CDR3 spans 14 amino acids. The CDR3 reads CASSLGLAQGELFF. The CDR3 region has the DNA TGTGCCAGCAGCCTCGGACTCGCCCAAGGGGAGCTGTTTTTT.

This sequence joins TRBV7-6 and TRBJ1-4; 8 bases match TRBD1. Germline CDR1 reads SGHVS; CDR2 reads FNYEAQ. The V gene end was trimmed by 1 base and the J gene end by 3 bases; junction bases not matched to a gene: 4. The CDR3 runs to 16 residues. The CDR3: CASSLGRGPPNEKLFF. CDR3 bases: TGTGCCAGCAGCTTAGGCAGGGGGCCACCTAATGAAAAACTGTTTTTT.

The chain uses TRBV19 and TRBJ1-5; possibly TRBD1 for D (6 bases). Per the germline V gene, CDR1 is LNHDA and CDR2 is SQIVND (reference sequence). Trimming pared 1 base from V and 7 bases from J, leaving 8 bases between. The CDR3 contains 13 residues. The CDR3 sequence is CASSIVGGQPQHF. CDR3 nucleotide sequence: TGTGCCAGTAGTATAGTAGGGGGACAGCCCCAGCATTTT. The whole variable domain, remainder taken from reference TRBV19 and TRBJ1-5, is DGGITQSPKYLFRKEGQNVTLSCEQNLNHDAMYWYRQDPGQGLRLIYYSQIVNDFQKGDIAEGYSVSREKKESFPLTVTSAQKNPTAFYLCASSIVGGQPQHFGDGTRLSIL.

The chain couples TRBV7-2 to TRBJ2-3; 10 bases align to TRBD2. V trimming: 5 bases; J trimming: 4 bases; junction bases outside the gene matches: 6. CDR3 size: 15 residues. Germline lookup yields CDR1 SGHTA and CDR2 FQGNSA. For the CDR3, the DNA is TGTGCCAGCAGCCTCGGGCTAGCGGGAGCAGATACGCAGTATTTT. Translated, it gives CASSLGLAGADTQYF.

V and J are TRBV4-2 and TRBJ2-3, with TRBD2 matching 10 bases. Unmatched junction bases numbered 7, after V lost 0 bases and J lost 4 bases. This CDR3 contains 17 residues. Germline V gene data show CDR1 as LGHNA and CDR2 as YNFKEQ. This chain's CDR3 is CASSQEASGSSPDTQYF. The CDR3 DNA follows: TGTGCCAGCAGCCAAGAAGCTAGCGGGAGCTCCCCAGATACGCAGTATTTT.

The chain recombines TRBV7-8 with TRBJ1-5; TRBD1 might be the D (5 bases). The CDR3 length is 16 residues. Germline loops: CDR1 SGHVS, CDR2 FQNEAQ. The V end lost 2 bases, the J end lost 3 bases, and 14 bases lay between the germline ends. The CDR3 sequence: CASSLSRQIPNQPQHF. In DNA, the CDR3 is TGTGCCAGCAGCTTATCACGACAGATTCCCAATCAGCCCCAGCATTTT.

J is TRBJ1-2 and V is TRBV6-6; 10 bases map to TRBD1. Germline loops: CDR1 MNHNY, CDR2 SVGAGI (reference sequence). V dropped 8 bases and J dropped 1; count of bases not matched to a gene: 10. This CDR3 is built from 16 residues. The CDR3 sequence is CASFTGTGADNYGYTF. For the CDR3, the DNA is TGTGCCAGCTTCACGGGGACAGGGGCGGATAACTATGGCTACACCTTC.

This chain uses TRBV6-5 with TRBJ1-2; 7 bases fit TRBD1. The CDR3 runs 13 residues. Germline V gene data show CDR1 as MNHEY and CDR2 as SVGAGI. V shed 6 bases, J shed 3 bases, and the junction held 4 bases outside the gene matches. The CDR3 sequence is CASRVDRDYGYTF. Written as DNA, the CDR3 is TGTGCCAGCAGGGTTGACAGGGACTATGGCTACACCTTC.

V is TRBV20-1 and J is TRBJ2-5; D is unresolved. The CDR3 has 12 amino acids. Trimming left V 3 bases short and J 5 bases short, with 10 bases between. CDR1 is DFQATT and CDR2 is SNEGSKA in the germline V gene (reference sequence). In DNA, the CDR3 is TGCAGTGCTAGTAGTAGCCCGGAGACCCAGTACTTC. Translating gives CSASSSPETQYF.

The CDR3 nucleotides are TGTGCCAGCAGCTTAGTCGGGGTTCAGTTCTTC. This gives the protein CASSLVGVQFF. The J gene is TRBJ2-1, the V gene TRBV7-2, with D possibly TRBD2 on 5 matching bases. This CDR3 has 11 residues. The V gene lost 1 base and the J gene lost 13 bases, with 8 bases spanning the gap. Per the germline V gene, CDR1 is SGHTA and CDR2 is FQGNSA.

This sequence joins TRBV6-5 and TRBJ1-6, with TRBD1 as a possible D gene (6 bases). The germline V gene encodes CDR1 MNHEY and CDR2 SVGAGI. The V end lost 2 bases, the J end lost 10 bases, and 9 bases lay between the germline ends. This CDR3 contains 13 residues. The CDR3 nucleotides read TGTGCCAGCAGTTACGAGGGGGGGTCACCCCTCCACTTT. Its protein product is CASSYEGGSPLHF.

This clone has at least ten counts. The V and J genes are TRBV4-1 and TRBJ1-2; 8 positions match TRBD1. The CDR3 loop spans 15 amino acids. J gave up 4 bases and V 4 bases, and 8 bases lay outside the gene matches. Germline V lookup: CDR1 MGHRA, CDR2 YSYEKL. The CDR3 nucleotides are TGCGCCAGCAGCCCCGGACAGGGCGGAGGCTATGGCTACACCTTC. Its translation: CASSPGQGGGYGYTF.